Presented here are 18 T cell receptor beta chains from one specimen sequenced in a study of blood T cell repertoires in COVID-19. Generated by immunoSEQ multiplex PCR, the TCRdb table keeps only in-frame clones and is missing some. This table holds tens of thousands of clones, 70% to 85% found once. The sample comprised peripheral blood. All receptors come from an elderly man with active COVID-19.

The CDR3 sequence is CASSFLAGGGTGELFF. CDR3 DNA: TGTGCCAGCAGTTTCCTAGCGGGAGGCGGCACCGGGGAGCTGTTTTTT. The rearrangement uses TRBV27 and TRBJ2-2; 11 nucleotides align to TRBD2. From germline, CDR1 is MNHEY and CDR2 SMNVEV (reference sequence). The junction had 4 bases not matched to a gene; V was cut back by 3 bases and J by 4 bases. This CDR3 has 16 amino acids.

The CDR3 DNA sequence: TGTGCCAGTAGTGCCTCTGGGGGGGGAGAGACCCAGTACTTC. Encoded protein: CASSASGGGETQYF. The chain carries TRBV19 and TRBJ2-5; 7 bases are a match to TRBD2. Germline lookup yields CDR1 LNHDA and CDR2 SQIVND (reference sequence). Trimming took 5 bases from V and 4 from J; bases not matched to a gene: 7. This CDR3 has 14 residues.

V usage is TRBV5-5 and J usage is TRBJ2-3; 9 bases are shared with TRBD2. V dropped 0 bases and J dropped 1; count of bases not matched to a gene: 0. CDR3 size: 15 residues. Looked up from germline, CDR1 is SGHKS and CDR2 is YYEKEE (reference sequence). The CDR3 bases are TGTGCCAGCAGCTTGGGCGGGGGGGGCACAGATACGCAGTATTTT. This sequence encodes CASSLGGGGTDTQYF. Complete variable domain (other parts from reference TRBV5-5 and TRBJ2-3): DAGVTQSPTHLIKTRGQQVTLRCSPISGHKSVSWYQQVLGQGPQFIFQYYEKEERGRGNFPDRFSARQFPNYSSELNVNALLLGDSALYLCASSLGGGGTDTQYFGPGTRLTVL.

This clone was detected only once. V and J are TRBV7-8 and TRBJ2-1; 9 bases align to TRBD2. Germline values: CDR1 SGHVS, CDR2 FQNEAQ. This CDR3 region has 17 residues. J gave up 3 bases and V 4 bases, and 10 bases lay outside the gene matches. The CDR3 loop reads CASSSRVAGVVYNEQFF. The CDR3 DNA reads TGTGCCAGCAGCTCCCGAGTAGCGGGAGTGGTCTACAATGAGCAGTTCTTC. Variable domain in full (rest from reference TRBV7-8 and TRBJ2-1): GAGVSQSPRYKVAKRGQDVALRCDPISGHVSLFWYQQALGQGPEFLTYFQNEAQLDKSGLPSDRFFAERPEGSVSTLKIQRTQQEDSAVYLCASSSRVAGVVYNEQFFGPGTRLTVL.

V gene TRBV5-1 combines with J gene TRBJ2-5, with 11 bases fitting TRBD1. The CDR3 is 15 amino acids. V trimming: 6 bases; J trimming: 2 bases; junction bases outside the gene matches: 6. CDR1 SGHRS and CDR2 YFSETQ come from the germline V gene. The CDR3 sequence: CASNRDRGTQETQYF. For the CDR3, the DNA is TGCGCCAGCAACCGGGACAGGGGGACACAAGAGACCCAGTACTTC.

CDR3 nucleotides: TGTGCCAGCAGCTTAGTGGCCCAGGGAAATGAGCAGTTCTTC. The encoded protein is CASSLVAQGNEQFF. V usage is TRBV11-2 and J usage is TRBJ2-1, with D perhaps matching TRBD1 (5 bases). This CDR3 is built from 14 residues. With 1 base removed from V and 7 bases from J, the gap between germline ends came to 11 bases. Germline CDR1 and CDR2: SGHAT and FQNNGV.

V usage is TRBV12-5 and J usage is TRBJ2-1; 9 bases are a match to TRBD2. V was clipped by 5 bases and J by 9 bases; unmatched bases: 14. This CDR3 region has 16 residues. CDR1 is LGHNT and CDR2 is FRNRAP in the germline V gene. For the CDR3, the DNA is TGTGCTAGTGGTCCCTCAGGTGCGGGGGGGTTCGGTGAGCAGTTCTTC. It specifies CASGPSGAGGFGEQFF.

V gene TRBV3-1 (or the pseudogene TRBV3-2) combines with J gene TRBJ2-2; 8 bases line up with TRBD2. CDR1 is LGHDT, CDR2 YNNKEL, per germline (reference sequence). The CDR3 extends over 15 amino acids. After removal of 4 bases from V and 5 bases from J, the junction contained 6 bases not matched to a gene. The CDR3 coding sequence is TGTGCCAGCAGCCGCGGTGCGGGGGGTACCGGGGAGCTGTTTTTT. Translation: CASSRGAGGTGELFF.

The V call is TRBV4-3, the J call TRBJ2-7; D is perhaps TRBD2 (6 bases). The V gene's germline CDR1 is LGHNA and CDR2 YSLEER. The CDR3 has 14 amino acids. V was pared by 1 base and J by 5 bases, with 12 bases between. CDR3 bases: TGCGCCAGCAGCCAAGGTGGGGGAGGAAACGAGCAGTACTTC. Protein product: CASSQGGGGNEQYF.

The rearrangement uses TRBV11-1 and TRBJ2-7; D possibly corresponds to TRBD1 (5 bases). This CDR3 comprises 14 residues. Per germline, CDR1 SGHAT and CDR2 FQDESV (reference sequence). The V gene lost 5 bases and the J gene lost 2 bases, with 13 bases spanning the gap. CDR3 amino acids: CASSAKTATYEQYF. The CDR3 bases are TGTGCCAGCAGCGCAAAGACAGCTACCTACGAGCAGTACTTC.

The chain is built from TRBV6-1 and TRBJ1-2; D not certain. V was clipped by 3 bases and J by 2 bases, with 7 bases between them. The CDR3 totals 13 residues. CDR1 is MNHNS and CDR2 is SASEGT in the germline V gene. CDR3 bases: TGTGCCAGCAGTGATCGTCTGAACTATGGCTACACCTTC. This sequence encodes CASSDRLNYGYTF.

The chain uses TRBV19 and TRBJ1-2; 7 nucleotides match TRBD1. The CDR3 is made up of 17 amino acids. With V trimmed by 6 bases and J by 8 bases, 21 bases remained unmatched. Germline loops: CDR1 LNHDA, CDR2 SQIVND (reference sequence). CDR3 nucleotides: TGTGCCAGTAGGGACAGGAGAACACAACCAACTATTAGCGGCTACACCTTC. Encoded protein: CASRDRRTQPTISGYTF. Supplemented by reference TRBV19 and TRBJ1-2, the full variable domain reads DGGITQSPKYLFRKEGQNVTLSCEQNLNHDAMYWYRQDPGQGLRLIYYSQIVNDFQKGDIAEGYSVSREKKESFPLTVTSAQKNPTAFYLCASRDRRTQPTISGYTFGSGTRLTVV.

This clone has just a few counts. This chain joins TRBV24-1 and TRBJ2-7, with 9 bases identical to TRBD1. The trim removed 3 bases at V and 5 bases at J, leaving 10 bases unmatched. Looked up from germline, CDR1 is KGHDR and CDR2 is SFDVKD. CDR3 length: 16 amino acids. This CDR3 reads CATSDRTGTGSHEQYF. The CDR3 nucleotides read TGTGCCACCAGTGATCGAACCGGGACAGGGAGCCACGAGCAGTACTTC.

Points on this clone: The same CDR3 can be traced to other DNA sequences in this sample. This CDR3 is CASSLGSGASTDTQYF. The CDR3 DNA follows: TGCGCCAGCAGCTTGGGGTCAGGGGCAAGCACAGATACGCAGTATTTT. The rearrangement links TRBV5-1 to TRBJ2-3, with D maybe TRBD1 (6 bases). V lost 0 bases and J lost 0, with 11 bases in between. Germline V gene lookup returns CDR1 SGHRS and CDR2 YFSETQ. The length of the CDR3 is 16 residues.

This rearrangement joins TRBV7-9 to TRBJ2-3; 9 bases match TRBD2. The junction had 4 bases not matched to a gene; V was cut back by 2 bases and J by 4 bases. The CDR3 consists of 15 residues. Germline V gene data show CDR1 as SEHNR and CDR2 as FQNEAQ (reference sequence). This chain's CDR3 is CASSLLAGRSDTQYF. The CDR3 nucleotides are TGTGCCAGCAGCTTACTAGCGGGAAGGTCAGATACGCAGTATTTT. Together with reference TRBV7-9 and TRBJ2-3, the CDR3 gives the full variable domain: DTGVSQNPRHKITKRGQNVTFRCDPISEHNRLYWYRQTLGQGPEFLTYFQNEAQLEKSRLLSDRFSAERPKGSFSTLEIQRTEQGDSAMYLCASSLLAGRSDTQYFGPGTRLTVL.

V and J are TRBV5-6 and TRBJ1-6; possibly TRBD1 for D (5 bases). V was pared by 0 bases and J by 0 bases, with 10 bases between. The CDR3 is made up of 17 amino acids. Looked up from germline, CDR1 is SGHDT and CDR2 is YYEEEE. The CDR3 DNA sequence: TGTGCCAGCAGCTTGGATGGGGGGAACTCCTATAATTCACCCCTCCACTTT. Translated: CASSLDGGNSYNSPLHF.

The CDR3 loop is CASSVVRTAEAFF. CDR3 nucleotides: TGCGCCAGCAGCGTAGTCAGGACAGCTGAAGCTTTCTTT. The chain is built from TRBV4-3 and TRBJ1-1, with a possible D match to TRBD1 (6 bases). This CDR3 contains 13 residues. Germline assignment: CDR1 LGHNA and CDR2 YSLEER. V lost 5 bases to trimming and J lost 6 bases, with 13 bases between them.

This clone was seen only once. The rearrangement joins TRBV9 to TRBJ2-1, with a tentative D call TRBD2 (5 bases). Between the trimmed V and J ends, which lost 0 bases and 7 bases, there was a span of 14 bases. CDR3 length: 15 amino acids. Germline-derived CDR1 and CDR2 are SGDLS and YYNGEE. For the CDR3, the DNA is TGTGCCAGCAGCGTAGCGTCCCGAAGGGAGAATGAGCAGTTCTTC. Residues: CASSVASRRENEQFF.